A selection of T cell receptor beta chains follows, all from one sample in a study of OX40 agonist ivuxolimab in advanced cancers. Here immunoSEQ multiplex PCR was the method, and the copy in TCRdb shows in-frame clones only, minus some. The table lists 94,000 or so clones, approximately 81% of them singletons, with 1.1% in the top ten. Sequenced here: CD4+ or CD8+ T cells sorted from blood, sampled in a trial of the OX40 agonist ivuxolimab. These receptors were obtained from an adult with an advanced solid tumor such as melanoma, head and neck, liver or kidney cancer. The CDR3 runs from the conserved cysteine through the conserved F or W. Only some rows state a clone size, as once, few, many or a class for expanded clones.

clone size,V gene,J gene,CDR3 protein
-,TRBV5-4,TRBJ2-6,CASRPGQTISGANVLTF
-,TRBV11-2,TRBJ1-1,CASSLSNQGMEAFF
-,TRBV28,TRBJ1-1,CASSTFGQDEKLFF
-,TRBV5-8,TRBJ2-5,CASTTGRAVQETQYF
once,TRBV7-9,TRBJ2-3,CASSLSRGQGLPRGDTQYF
-,TRBV27,TRBJ2-3,CASSPGTTQTDTQYF
-,TRBV30,TRBJ1-2,CAWSVGYGYTF
-,TRBV10-3,TRBJ1-3,CAIMERLAGPGNTIYF
-,TRBV6-1,TRBJ2-7,CASSADRAYEQYF
-,TRBV30,TRBJ2-7,CAWSVQLITYEQYF
-,TRBV7-9,TRBJ2-6,CASSLASGANVLTF
-,TRBV4-2,TRBJ1-1,CASSPQGPNTEAFF
once,TRBV4-2,TRBJ2-3,CASSQALARRDTQYF
-,TRBV10-3,TRBJ1-5,CAISDGDQPQHF
-,TRBV18,TRBJ1-2,CASSPEANYGYTF
-,TRBV18,TRBJ1-1,CASSPSTGWNTEAFF
-,TRBV2,TRBJ2-3,CASSADSTGDTQYF
-,TRBV4-2,TRBJ2-5,CASSSRAETQYF
-,TRBV28,TRBJ1-4,CASSLAFGDAVF
once,TRBV6-1,TRBJ1-3,CAIRTDGNTIYF
-,TRBV15,TRBJ2-1,CATSRVLVVGQGENEQFF
-,TRBV30,TRBJ1-1,CAWTPRTEAFF
-,TRBV11-3,TRBJ2-3,CASSSSRTGVKVDTQYF
few,TRBV5-1,TRBJ1-1,CASSTDGLKGAFF
-,TRBV9,TRBJ2-5,CASSVSTGGRQETQYF
-,TRBV7-7,TRBJ2-3,CAIQAQGEGTQYF
once,TRBV7-8,TRBJ2-1,CASSLARGHYNEQFF
few,TRBV5-4,TRBJ2-2,CASSPGGLAGTGELFF
-,TRBV4-2,TRBJ2-3,CASSRDFTGGLGDTQYF
-,TRBV28,TRBJ1-1,CASSLGGLTGRPNF
-,TRBV5-6,TRBJ1-6,CASSLDRGSSPLHF
many,TRBV4-1,TRBJ1-1,CASSPTLTPGAFF
once,TRBV18,TRBJ1-4,CASSPGIGRGNEKLFF
once,TRBV19,TRBJ1-5,CASIGTYSNQPQHF
-,TRBV7-6,TRBJ2-1,CASSLQPVGSNEQFF
-,TRBV7-2,TRBJ1-5,CASSFRRGSNQPQHF
-,TRBV18,TRBJ1-6,CASSPGQLGRSPLHF
-,TRBV6-1,-,CASSASGTAYEQYF
-,TRBV25-1,TRBJ2-1,CASSDPWQGAGDEQFF
-,TRBV5-4,TRBJ1-1,CASSLSLSRDTEAFF
-,TRBV2,TRBJ2-7,CASSGLRSYEQYF
-,TRBV7-9,TRBJ2-2,CASSLWGKNTGELFF
-,TRBV7-2,TRBJ2-7,CASIQTGGHYEQYF
-,TRBV10-1,TRBJ2-2,CASSRRQGKGDTGELFF
once,TRBV6-1,TRBJ2-5,CASSELAGGQETQYF
-,TRBV12-2,TRBJ1-3,CASRLADRAYTIYF
-,TRBV7-3,TRBJ1-1,CASSTGLPNTEAFF
once,TRBV18,TRBJ1-4,CASSPLPHRGGEKLFF
-,TRBV4-1,TRBJ2-3,CASSLGGYDTQYF
-,TRBV29-1,TRBJ2-3,CSVVGRWQPSETFLAGSSTDTQYF
-,TRBV28,TRBJ1-2,CASSSRSGYVRYTF
-,TRBV18,TRBJ2-1,CASSPGFSITNEQFF
-,TRBV10-3,TRBJ1-2,CAISPGGMGNYGYTF
-,TRBV28,TRBJ2-7,CASRSRATVGEQYF
-,TRBV2,TRBJ1-1,CASSPVGRVWGTEAFF
once,TRBV5-4,TRBJ2-1,CASSLRQPSNEQFF
-,TRBV2,TRBJ1-2,CASTSGQSNYGYTF